The sequence of this TCR beta chain was determined in a study of regulatory T cells in long-lasting Graves disease. Germline V gives CDR1 MNHEY, CDR2 SMNVEV (reference sequence). The CDR3 covers 17 residues. J gave up 1 base and V 0 bases, and 5 bases lay outside the gene matches. As for time point: newly diagnosed GD, antithyroid drugs for less than 3 months. The TCR library was prepared using RNA isolated from PBMCs. General study points: Among samples with persistent disease, TRBV28, TRBJ1-2 and TRBJ2-5 were favored.

At least ten counts were recorded for this clonotype. What it recognizes is unknown. For TCR beta, libraries came from iRepertoire HTBI primers and Arm-PCR of CDR3 regions. TCRdb passed the multiplex PCR reads through MiXCR, listing each CDR3 protein once. In the table there are over 400,000 distinct CDR3 sequences, around 13% of which are singletons. In addition, the sample was reused for a study of T cells in Graves' hyperthyroidism and ophthalmopathy.

The sample was peripheral blood mononuclear cells (PBMCs), taken at new diagnosis, from a patient treated with antithyroid drugs. The chain carries TRBV27 and TRBJ2-7, with 11 bases identical to TRBD2. The sequence came from a woman aged 45-59 years with Graves disease. As DNA, the CDR3 is TGTGCCAGCAGTTTATCTTGGGGACTAGCGGTTTCCTACGAGCAGTACTTC. The encoded protein is CASSLSWGLAVSYEQYF.